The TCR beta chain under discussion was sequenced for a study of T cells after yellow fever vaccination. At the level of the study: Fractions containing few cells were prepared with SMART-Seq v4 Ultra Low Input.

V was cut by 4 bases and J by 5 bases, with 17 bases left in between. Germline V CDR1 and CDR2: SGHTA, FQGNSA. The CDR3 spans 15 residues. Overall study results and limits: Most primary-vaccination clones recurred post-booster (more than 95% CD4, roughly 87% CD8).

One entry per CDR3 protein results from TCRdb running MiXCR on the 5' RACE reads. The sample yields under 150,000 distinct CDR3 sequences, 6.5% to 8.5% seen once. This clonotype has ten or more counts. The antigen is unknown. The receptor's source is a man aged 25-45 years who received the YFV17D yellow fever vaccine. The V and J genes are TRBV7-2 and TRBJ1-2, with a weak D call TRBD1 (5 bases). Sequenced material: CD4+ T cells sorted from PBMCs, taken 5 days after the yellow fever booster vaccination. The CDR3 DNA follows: TGTGCCAGCAGCTCCCTCGGGGGGGTTCATTATGGCTACACCTTC. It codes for CASSSLGGVHYGYTF.